These T cell receptor beta chains were read from a single sample in a study of blood T cell repertoires in COVID-19. This table comes from immunoSEQ multiplex PCR, and its TCRdb copy is limited to in-frame clones, with some not included. The table lists 150,000 to 200,000 clones, around 93% of them singletons, with 4.6% in the top ten. Sequencing used peripheral blood. Receptor source: a woman in her fifties or sixties with acute or convalescent COVID-19. CDR3s leave out the opening cysteine and the closing phenylalanine or tryptophan. The order of the fields is J gene, V gene, CDR3 protein.

TRBJ1-5,TRBV30,AWSVPRRGRHQPQH
TRBJ2-6,TRBV27,ASSFGRSGANVLT
TRBJ1-2,TRBV10-3,AISESSSFFNYGYT
TRBJ1-4,TRBV19,ASSNRDRATNEKLF
TRBJ2-3,TRBV15,ASRDRGTDTQY
TRBJ2-1,TRBV13,ASSGRTGIDEQF
TRBJ1-5,TRBV27,ASSLSLDPLGNQPQH
TRBJ2-7,TRBV7-3,ASSPGRDSYEQY
TRBJ2-7,TRBV4-2,ASSRGHYEQY
TRBJ2-3,TRBV4-1,ASSFTSGTDTQY
TRBJ2-1,TRBV28,ASSLWTSGDFSYNEQF
TRBJ1-1,TRBV7-2,ASRARVGATEAF
TRBJ1-4,TRBV19,ASSPDRRGKLF
TRBJ1-4,TRBV4-1,ASSQELTGVRKLF
TRBJ1-2,TRBV30,AWSPRMTGYGYT
TRBJ1-2,TRBV29-1,SVSGGVYGYT
TRBJ1-5,TRBV2,ASSEGRGSNQPQH
TRBJ1-2,TRBV6-5,ASSYSRQAFGYT